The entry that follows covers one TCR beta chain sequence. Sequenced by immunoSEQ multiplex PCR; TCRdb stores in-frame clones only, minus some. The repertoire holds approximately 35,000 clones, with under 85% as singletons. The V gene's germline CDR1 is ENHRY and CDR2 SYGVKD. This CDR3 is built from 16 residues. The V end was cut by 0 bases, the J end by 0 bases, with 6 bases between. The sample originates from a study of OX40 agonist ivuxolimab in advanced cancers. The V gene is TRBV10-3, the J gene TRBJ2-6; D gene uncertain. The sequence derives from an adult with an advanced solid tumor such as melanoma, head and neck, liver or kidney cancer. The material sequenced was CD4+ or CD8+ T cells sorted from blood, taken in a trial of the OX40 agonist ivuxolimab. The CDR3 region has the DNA TGTGCCATCAGTGAGTCTTGGGGCTCTGGGGCCAACGTCCTGACTTTC. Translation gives CAISESWGSGANVLTF.